The entry that follows covers one T cell receptor (beta chain) sequence. The data are from a study of Ad26.COV2.S vaccination and SARS-CoV-2 variants. The CDR3 sequence is 13 residues long. V lost 11 bases, J lost 0 bases, and 11 bases lay in between. Germline CDR1 MDHEN, CDR2 SYDVKM. This sample's treatment: 15 to 20 received Ad26.COV2.S at low or high dose, single or two shots; 5 received placebo; per-sample allocation not given. The study sampled participants on day 63 after the first vaccine or placebo injection. TCRdb keeps only in-frame clones here, not all; method: immunoSEQ multiplex PCR. The sample contains some 480,000 clones, around nine tenths of which appear only once.

The chain carries TRBV28 and TRBJ1-5; possibly TRBD1 for D (5 bases). The sample in question was peripheral blood, obtained in a trial of Ad26.COV2.S vaccine versus placebo. The sequence came from a person aged 18-65 years who received the Ad26.COV2.S COVID-19 vaccine or a placebo. The CDR3 region has the DNA TGTGCCGGGGGGGGAAATAGCAATCAGCCCCAGCATTTT. Protein sequence: CAGGGNSNQPQHF.